Below are 32 T cell receptor beta chains sequenced from a single sample in a study of blood T cell repertoires in COVID-19. Assay: immunoSEQ multiplex PCR; the TCRdb copy retains only in-frame clones and omits some. This table holds 85,000 to 100,000 clones, 86% found once. The sample was peripheral blood. Receptor source: a woman aged 60-75 years in a cohort sampled during active or convalescent COVID-19.

This rearrangement joins TRBV28 to TRBJ2-1; D perhaps matches TRBD2 (6 bases). The CDR3 runs to 14 residues. Germline lookup yields CDR1 MDHEN and CDR2 SYDVKM. Trimming cost V 8 bases and J 8 bases, with 19 bases left between them. The CDR3 DNA sequence: TGTGCCAGCGCCCCGGGACTCCCCTTCGATGAGCAGTTCTTC. This gives the protein CASAPGLPFDEQFF.

The chain links TRBV6-6 to TRBJ2-7; 7 bases are shared with TRBD1. Looked up from germline, CDR1 is MNHNY and CDR2 is SVGAGI (reference sequence). The CDR3 extends over 16 amino acids. The V and J ends lost 0 bases and 5 bases, in that order; junction bases with no gene match: 10. The CDR3 region is CASSYSSLRTGHEQYF. CDR3 coding DNA: TGTGCCAGCAGTTACTCGAGTCTCCGGACAGGCCACGAGCAGTACTTC.

CDR3 coding DNA: TGTGCCTGGAGCGGCGGGGGGCCCCCAGATACGCAGTATTTT. Translation: CAWSGGGPPDTQYF. V and J are TRBV30 and TRBJ2-3; TRBD2 agrees at 8 bases. Germline V gives CDR1 GTSNPN, CDR2 SVGIG (reference sequence). J lost 4 bases, V lost 3 bases, and 6 bases had no gene match. This CDR3 has 14 amino acids.

This chain uses TRBV27 with TRBJ2-3; 8 bases match TRBD2. V lost 6 bases to trimming and J lost 0 bases; unmatched junction nucleotides: 5. Germline V gene data show CDR1 as MNHEY and CDR2 as SMNVEV (reference sequence). The CDR3 runs 15 residues. CDR3 sequence: CASRPGGTSTDTQYF. The CDR3 DNA is TGTGCCAGCAGACCGGGGGGGACTAGCACAGATACGCAGTATTTT.

The chain joins TRBV19 to TRBJ2-1, with 11 bases aligning to TRBD2. The germline V gene encodes CDR1 LNHDA and CDR2 SQIVND (reference sequence). CDR3 size: 16 residues. The J segment lost 7 bases and the V segment lost 5 bases, leaving 10 bases of the junction unmatched. CDR3 bases: TGTGCCAGTAGTGTTCTCGTAGCGGGAGGGCTTAATGAGCAGTTCTTC. As protein: CASSVLVAGGLNEQFF.

The rearrangement joins TRBV19 to TRBJ1-5; D remains ambiguous. This CDR3 contains 16 residues. Deletions cut 1 base from V and 0 bases from J, with 10 bases between. Per the germline V gene, CDR1 is LNHDA and CDR2 is SQIVND (reference sequence). The CDR3 nucleotides are TGTGCCAGTAGTATAGCTGGCCAGTATAGCAATCAGCCCCAGCATTTT. It is translated as CASSIAGQYSNQPQHF.

This chain links TRBV15 with TRBJ1-2; 7 bases map to TRBD1. The CDR3 has 16 residues. The J segment lost 4 bases and the V segment lost 4 bases, leaving 12 bases of the junction unmatched. Germline CDR1 reads LNHNV; CDR2 reads YYDKDF (reference sequence). CDR3 protein: CATSTRDREIFYGYTF. The CDR3 bases are TGTGCCACCAGCACCAGAGACAGGGAGATCTTCTATGGCTACACCTTC.

This rearrangement joins TRBV5-1 to TRBJ2-3; D uncertain. The V gene's germline CDR1 is SGHRS and CDR2 YFSETQ. The CDR3 consists of 12 residues. Trimming removed 3 bases from V and 3 bases from J, with 5 bases in between. As DNA, the CDR3 is TGCGCCAGCAGCTCCGTTACAGATACGCAGTATTTT. Its protein product is CASSSVTDTQYF. Complete variable domain (other parts from reference TRBV5-1 and TRBJ2-3): KAGVTQTPRYLIKTRGQQVTLSCSPISGHRSVSWYQQTPGQGLQFLFEYFSETQRNKGNFPGRFSGRQFSNSRSEMNVSTLELGDSALYLCASSSVTDTQYFGPGTRLTVL.

The CDR3 DNA sequence: TGTGCCAGCACCGAGACAGGTGGGAGAGGTCAGCCCCAGCATTTT. Encoded protein: CASTETGGRGQPQHF. This chain joins TRBV6-1 and TRBJ1-5, with D possibly being TRBD1 (6 bases). Trimming took 7 bases from V and 6 from J, leaving 19 bases between them. CDR1 and CDR2 from the germline V gene are MNHNS and SASEGT. The CDR3 is 15 amino acids.

The rearrangement links TRBV12-5 to TRBJ2-4; D is undetermined. The CDR3 sequence is 14 residues long. V lost 1 base and J 3 bases, leaving 7 bases between the germline ends. From germline, CDR1 is LGHNT and CDR2 FRNRAP. CDR3 sequence: CASGLEPGKNIQYF. The CDR3 bases are TGTGCTAGTGGTTTGGAACCGGGCAAAAACATTCAGTACTTC.

The chain is built from TRBV19 and TRBJ2-6, with TRBD2 matching 8 bases. Trimming at V came to 1 base and at J to 1 base, leaving 9 bases not matched to a gene. There are 19 residues in the CDR3. Germline V lookup: CDR1 LNHDA, CDR2 SQIVND (reference sequence). The CDR3 DNA sequence: TGTGCCAGTAGTATAGGAGGAAGCGGGAGTAGTTCTGGGGCCAACGTCCTGACTTTC. Translated, it gives CASSIGGSGSSSGANVLTF.

This chain connects TRBV2 to TRBJ1-3; 7 bases line up with TRBD1. Germline loops: CDR1 SNHLY, CDR2 FYNNEI. This CDR3 contains 12 residues. The J segment lost 14 bases and the V segment lost 6 bases, leaving 10 bases of the junction unmatched. The DNA for the CDR3 is TGTGCCAGCAGGACTGACAGGGAGGAACTATATTTT. The encoded protein is CASRTDREELYF.

This clone appeared once. V gene TRBV6-5 combines with J gene TRBJ2-7, with D possibly TRBD1 on 6 matching bases. The CDR3 has 14 amino acids. In germline, CDR1 is MNHEY, CDR2 SVGAGI. The ends were cut back, 0 bases at V and 6 bases at J, with 12 bases in the middle. CDR3: CASSYSTRGREQYF. The CDR3 DNA sequence: TGTGCCAGCAGTTACTCGACCAGGGGCCGCGAGCAGTACTTC.

V is TRBV4-1 and J is TRBJ1-5; possibly TRBD1 for D (6 bases). The V and J ends lost 0 bases and 9 bases respectively, with 21 bases between them. Germline-derived CDR1 and CDR2 are MGHRA and YSYEKL. The CDR3 contains 17 residues. The CDR3 nucleotides are TGCGCCAGCAGCCAAGAAGGAGGCAGGGGAGTTGGAGCGCCCCAGCATTTT. It encodes CASSQEGGRGVGAPQHF.

The rearrangement links TRBV13 to TRBJ1-1; 9 bases are shared with TRBD1. The CDR3 loop spans 14 amino acids. Germline V gene data show CDR1 as PRHDT and CDR2 as FYEKMQ (reference sequence). The V and J ends lost 5 bases and 1 base, in that order; junction bases with no gene match: 2. CDR3 coding DNA: TGTGCCAGCAGCCTGACAGGGGGGAACACTGAAGCTTTCTTT. It yields the protein CASSLTGGNTEAFF.

V is TRBV28 and J is TRBJ1-3, with unresolved D. Germline V lookup: CDR1 MDHEN, CDR2 SYDVKM. The CDR3 is 16 amino acids. V was trimmed by 2 bases and J by 0 bases, leaving 11 bases between them. The CDR3 loop reads CASSLVFGSSGNTIYF. In DNA form, the CDR3 reads TGTGCCAGCAGTTTAGTATTTGGCAGCTCTGGAAACACCATATATTTT.

CDR3 in amino acids: CASSQPDRGNEKLFF. CDR3 nucleotides: TGCGCCAGCAGCCAACCTGACAGGGGTAATGAAAAACTGTTTTTT. The chain joins TRBV4-1 to TRBJ1-4, with 8 bases that match TRBD1. Germline CDR1 is MGHRA and CDR2 is YSYEKL. The V gene end was trimmed by 2 bases and the J gene end by 4 bases; junction bases not matched to a gene: 3. This CDR3 comprises 15 residues.

The rearrangement links TRBV29-1 to TRBJ1-2; 10 nucleotides align to TRBD1. The V segment lost 3 bases and the J segment 2 bases; nucleotides outside the gene matches: 3. CDR3 length: 14 residues. Germline V CDR1 and CDR2: SQVTM, ANQGSEA. The CDR3 spells CSVDLGQGNYGYTF. In DNA form, the CDR3 reads TGCAGCGTTGACTTGGGACAGGGGAACTATGGCTACACCTTC.

The table lists this clone with a count of one. The chain recombines TRBV3-1 (or the pseudogene TRBV3-2) with TRBJ2-4, with D perhaps matching TRBD1 (6 bases). The CDR3 runs 16 residues. Germline CDR1 is LGHDT and CDR2 is YNNKEL (reference sequence). Trimming pared 4 bases from V and 0 bases from J, leaving 13 bases between. The CDR3 sequence is CASSPGTTLAKNIQYF. For the CDR3, the DNA is TGTGCCAGCAGCCCTGGGACAACACTAGCCAAAAACATTCAGTACTTC.

The chain uses TRBV13 and TRBJ1-2; 9 bases align to TRBD1. Germline V gene sequence: CDR1 PRHDT, CDR2 FYEKMQ (reference sequence). J gave up 3 bases and V 7 bases, and 15 bases lay outside the gene matches. The CDR3 has 17 amino acids. The CDR3 coding sequence is TGTGCCAGCATTCCAGGCCGGGACAGGGCTTTATACTATGGCTACACCTTC. Translation gives CASIPGRDRALYYGYTF.

The chain joins TRBV19 to TRBJ2-1; D is unresolved. This CDR3 is built from 13 residues. CDR1 LNHDA and CDR2 SQIVND come from the germline V gene (reference sequence). V lost 5 bases and J lost 8, with 13 bases in between. CDR3 in DNA: TGTGCCAGTAGTCAGCGCCGGAAAGATGAGCAGTTCTTC. It yields the protein CASSQRRKDEQFF.

This clone is a singleton in its sample. The chain links TRBV5-4 to TRBJ2-7, with unresolved D. Germline V gene data show CDR1 as SGHNT and CDR2 as YYREEE (reference sequence). V dropped 2 bases and J dropped 2 bases, with 14 bases sitting between them. The CDR3 runs to 15 residues. CDR3 nucleotide sequence: TGTGCCAGCAGCTTAAGACTGACTGAAACCTACGAGCAGTACTTC. It translates to CASSLRLTETYEQYF.

The genes are TRBV6-5 and TRBJ1-5; D not certain. Per germline, CDR1 MNHEY and CDR2 SVGAGI. V dropped 7 bases and J dropped 0 bases, with 7 bases sitting between them. The CDR3 spans 13 residues. The CDR3 nucleotides are TGTGCCAGCATCGACACTAGCAATCAGCCCCAGCATTTT. Protein sequence: CASIDTSNQPQHF.

The chain has TRBV7-9 and TRBJ2-5; D not certain. CDR3 length equals 12 residues. Germline V CDR1 and CDR2: SEHNR, FQNEAQ (reference sequence). Trimming took off 5 bases at V and 5 bases at J, with 9 bases between the two ends. For the CDR3, the DNA is TGTGCCAGCAGCAGGGAATCGGAGACCCAGTACTTC. It encodes CASSRESETQYF.

The table lists this clone with a count of one. J is TRBJ2-1 and V is TRBV3-1 (or the pseudogene TRBV3-2), with 12 bases that match TRBD2. CDR3 size: 20 residues. V shed 1 base, J shed 0 bases, and the junction held 10 bases outside the gene matches. Germline V gene sequence: CDR1 LGHDT, CDR2 YNNKEL (reference sequence). Here the CDR3 DNA reads TGTGCCAGCAGCCAAGTCCGACCTGGACTAGCGGGAATCTCCTACAATGAGCAGTTCTTC. The encoded protein is CASSQVRPGLAGISYNEQFF.

V is TRBV5-1 and J is TRBJ1-1; D is possibly TRBD1 (5 bases). There are 12 residues in the CDR3. Trimming left V 2 bases short and J 13 bases short, with 15 bases between. Germline CDR1 reads SGHRS; CDR2 reads YFSETQ. In DNA form, the CDR3 reads TGCGCCAGCAGCTTAATGGGGGGATGGGGTTTCTTT. Amino acids: CASSLMGGWGFF.

The chain combines TRBV3-1 (or the pseudogene TRBV3-2) with TRBJ2-2, with D maybe TRBD2 (5 bases). V lost 7 bases and J 1 base, leaving 16 bases between the germline ends. The CDR3 spans 16 residues. Germline lookup yields CDR1 LGHDT and CDR2 YNNKEL (reference sequence). The DNA of the CDR3 is TGTGCCAGCACCTTATATGGAGAGGGGAACACCGGGGAGCTGTTTTTT. It encodes CASTLYGEGNTGELFF.

The chain combines TRBV5-5 with TRBJ1-5; TRBD1 might be the D (6 bases). The CDR3 length is 15 residues. V was cut by 3 bases and J by 0 bases, with 10 bases left in between. CDR1 and CDR2 from the germline V gene are SGHKS and YYEKEE (reference sequence). CDR3 nucleotide sequence: TGTGCCAGCAGCTCAGGGGTAGGTAGCAATCAGCCCCAGCATTTT. As protein: CASSSGVGSNQPQHF.

In its sample, this clone was seen a few times. The chain links TRBV10-3 to TRBJ2-3; TRBD2 matches at 16 bases. The CDR3 extends over 15 amino acids. Germline loops: CDR1 ENHRY, CDR2 SYGVKD. The junction had 5 bases not matched to a gene; V was cut back by 10 bases and J by 4 bases. CDR3 amino acids: CATGLAGGQADTQYF. CDR3 DNA sequence: TGTGCCACGGGACTAGCGGGGGGGCAGGCAGATACGCAGTATTTT.

This rearrangement joins TRBV7-8 to TRBJ1-3; TRBD1 aligns across 12 bases. Germline CDR1 is SGHVS and CDR2 is FQNEAQ. Trimming removed 6 bases from V and 3 bases from J; junction bases left unmatched: 12. The CDR3 consists of 18 residues. The CDR3 here is CASSNSIGTGGFGNTIYF. CDR3 bases: TGTGCCAGCAGTAATTCAATAGGGACAGGGGGCTTTGGAAACACCATATATTTT. Filled out from reference TRBV7-8 and TRBJ1-3, the complete variable domain reads GAGVSQSPRYKVAKRGQDVALRCDPISGHVSLFWYQQALGQGPEFLTYFQNEAQLDKSGLPSDRFFAERPEGSVSTLKIQRTQQEDSAVYLCASSNSIGTGGFGNTIYFGEGSWLTVV.

The V call is TRBV5-1, the J call TRBJ1-5; D is perhaps TRBD1 (5 bases). Germline-derived CDR1 and CDR2 are SGHRS and YFSETQ. V lost 4 bases, J lost 0 bases, and 11 bases lay in between. There are 15 residues in the CDR3. CDR3 residues: CASSPEGHSNQPQHF. CDR3 DNA sequence: TGCGCCAGCAGCCCGGAGGGGCATAGCAATCAGCCCCAGCATTTT.

The V gene is TRBV7-9, the J gene TRBJ1-3; 9 bases align to TRBD1. V was pared by 5 bases and J by 3 bases, with 8 bases of the junction left unmatched. This CDR3 comprises 16 residues. In germline, CDR1 is SEHNR, CDR2 FQNEAQ (reference sequence). CDR3: CASSVYRGHSGNTIYF. CDR3 bases: TGTGCCAGCAGCGTATACAGGGGGCATAGTGGAAACACCATATATTTT.